The rows below give T cell receptor beta chains drawn from one sample of a study of T cells in Graves' hyperthyroidism and ophthalmopathy. From the multiplex PCR reads, TCRdb called clonotypes with MiXCR, one entry per CDR3 protein. The sample includes roughly 500,000 distinct CDR3 sequences, roughly 50% of them seen just once. The source material was peripheral blood or thyroid tissue (not recorded which). Receptors were obtained from an adult woman with Graves' disease, either hyperthyroidism or ophthalmopathy (not recorded which). The CDR3 runs from the conserved cysteine through the conserved F or W. D genes are given only for firm matches. Size is stated for part of the rows, as once, few or many counts, or as a class when the clone is expanded.

J: TRBJ1-5; D: -; size: many; V: TRBV19; DNA: TGTGCCAGTAATGGCAGGGTTTTCGGTCAGCCCCAGCATTTT; CDR3: CASNGRVFGQPQHF
J: TRBJ2-2; D: TRBD2; size: many; V: TRBV6-5; DNA: TGTGCCAGCACCCTAGCGGCAGAGAACACCGGGGAGCTGTTTTTT; CDR3: CASTLAAENTGELFF
J: TRBJ2-5; D: -; size: -; V: TRBV28; DNA: TGTGCCAGCAGTGGATGGGGAGAGACCCAGTACTTC; CDR3: CASSGWGETQYF
J: TRBJ2-7; D: -; size: -; V: TRBV7-2; DNA: TGTGCCAGCAGCTTAGGACAGTACGGCTACGAGCAGTACTTC; CDR3: CASSLGQYGYEQYF
J: TRBJ2-7; D: -; size: -; V: TRBV10-2; DNA: TGCGCCAGCAGTCTACAGGGGACGGGAGGGCCATACGAGCAGTACTTC; CDR3: CASSLQGTGGPYEQYF
J: TRBJ1-1; D: -; size: -; V: TRBV7-8; DNA: TGTGCCAGCACCCACCGCGGGGACTTT; CDR3: CASTHRGDF
J: TRBJ2-6; D: TRBD1; size: -; V: TRBV29-1; DNA: TGCAGCGTAGGGGGCTTCTCTGGGGCCAACGTCCTGACTTTC; CDR3: CSVGGFSGANVLTF
J: TRBJ2-7; D: TRBD2; size: many; V: TRBV9; DNA: TGTGCCAGCAGTGAGACCGGGACTACCTACTACGAGCAGTACTTC; CDR3: CASSETGTTYYEQYF
J: TRBJ2-2; D: -; size: -; V: TRBV7-3; DNA: TGTGCCAGCAGCTTTGGACCAGGGGAGCTGCTTTTT; CDR3: CASSFGPGELLF
J: TRBJ2-7; D: TRBD1; size: -; V: TRBV6-1; DNA: TGTGCCAGCAGGTCATCGGACAGGGCGGGCGAGCAGTACTTC; CDR3: CASRSSDRAGEQYF
J: TRBJ2-2; D: -; size: few; V: TRBV5-1; DNA: TGCGCCAGCAGAGCCAGACCGGTTGATGACACCGGGGAGCTGTTTTTT; CDR3: CASRARPVDDTGELFF
J: TRBJ1-5; D: -; size: -; V: TRBV6-4; DNA: TGTGCCAGCAGCCTCAGACGGGGCCCTCAGCCCCAGCATTTT; CDR3: CASSLRRGPQPQHF
J: TRBJ1-4; D: TRBD1; size: once; V: TRBV29-1; DNA: TGCAGCGTAAACAGGGGCTCTAATGAAAAACTGTTTTTT; CDR3: CSVNRGSNEKLFF
J: TRBJ2-6; D: -; size: many; V: TRBV7-8; DNA: TGTGCCAGCAGAGTAGCGGACCTCTCTGGGGCCAACGTCCTGACTTTC; CDR3: CASRVADLSGANVLTF
J: TRBJ1-1; D: TRBD1; size: -; V: TRBV5-1; DNA: TGCGCCAGCAGCGGGGGACAGGGAACGGGTGAAGCTTTCTTT; CDR3: CASSGGQGTGEAFF
J: TRBJ1-3; D: TRBD1; size: -; V: TRBV7-9; DNA: TGTGCCAGCAGTTCCGGGACAGGGGGTTATAGCAACACCATATATTTT; CDR3: CASSSGTGGYSNTIYF
J: TRBJ2-5; D: TRBD2; size: few; V: TRBV28; DNA: TGTGCCAGCACCCCCATGAGCGGGAGAGGAGAGACCCAGTACTTC; CDR3: CASTPMSGRGETQYF
J: TRBJ1-6; D: -; size: few; V: TRBV7-2; DNA: TGTGCCAGCAGCCCATTTCCAGGTCGGGGTTCACCCCTCCACTTT; CDR3: CASSPFPGRGSPLHF
J: TRBJ1-1; D: -; size: many; V: TRBV11-2; DNA: TGTGCCAGCAGCTTGGGGGCATTTGAAGCTTTCTTT; CDR3: CASSLGAFEAFF
J: TRBJ1-6; D: -; size: -; V: TRBV12-3/TRBV12-4; DNA: TGTGCCAGCAGTGGCACGTCCCCTGTCGGCTCACCCCTCCACTTT; CDR3: CASSGTSPVGSPLHF
J: TRBJ2-2; D: TRBD2; size: -; V: TRBV19; DNA: TGTGCCAGTAGTATAGGCAAGTCGGGAGGAAACACCGGGGAGCTGTTTTTT; CDR3: CASSIGKSGGNTGELFF
J: TRBJ2-5; D: -; size: many; V: TRBV9; DNA: TGTGCCAGCAGCGTAGATGCGTCCGGCCAAGAGACCCAGTACTTC; CDR3: CASSVDASGQETQYF
J: TRBJ2-7; D: TRBD2; size: once; V: TRBV29-1; DNA: TGCAGCGTTAGCGGACTAGCGGGATTGAGGAGCTCCTACGAGCAGTACTTC; CDR3: CSVSGLAGLRSSYEQYF
J: TRBJ1-6; D: -; size: -; V: TRBV15; DNA: TGTGCCTGCAGCCGGAGCTATAATTCACCCCTCCACTTT; CDR3: CACSRSYNSPLHF
J: TRBJ2-7; D: -; size: -; V: TRBV2; DNA: TGTGCCAGCAGCCCTATGAACGAGCAGTACTTC; CDR3: CASSPMNEQYF
J: TRBJ2-7; D: TRBD2; size: -; V: TRBV19; DNA: TGTGCCAGTAGTATCCAGGCTAGCGGGAGGCCGACCTACGAGCAGTACTTC; CDR3: CASSIQASGRPTYEQYF
J: TRBJ2-6; D: -; size: many; V: TRBV7-3; DNA: TGTGCCAGCAGTCCAAGCTCTGGGGCCAACGTCCTGACTTTC; CDR3: CASSPSSGANVLTF
J: TRBJ2-5; D: -; size: -; V: TRBV5-6; DNA: TGTGCCAGCAGCTACGTTCAGGGGACTAAAGAGACCCAGTACTTC; CDR3: CASSYVQGTKETQYF
J: TRBJ1-1; D: -; size: -; V: TRBV28; DNA: TGTGCCAGCAGGAGGGACACTTGGAAGAACACTGAAGCTTTCTTT; CDR3: CASRRDTWKNTEAFF
J: TRBJ1-1; D: -; size: few; V: TRBV2; DNA: TGTGCCAGCAGGAAGGACAAAGGGGGATACACTGAAGCTTTCTTT; CDR3: CASRKDKGGYTEAFF
J: TRBJ1-2; D: -; size: -; V: TRBV10-2; DNA: TGCGCCAGCAGTGAGTCTAGCTACACCTTC; CDR3: CASSESSYTF
J: TRBJ2-1; D: -; size: -; V: TRBV7-8; DNA: TGTGCCAGCAGTCATTTAGGACTTAGCGAGCAGTTCTTC; CDR3: CASSHLGLSEQFF
J: TRBJ1-5; D: -; size: many; V: TRBV19; DNA: TGTGCCAGTGCCGGGGGGGGAGGCAGGATCGGTCAGCCCCAGCATTTT; CDR3: CASAGGGGRIGQPQHF
J: TRBJ2-2; D: -; size: many; V: TRBV11-1; DNA: TGTGCCAGCAGCTACGGACGTGCAACCGGGGAGCTGTTTTTT; CDR3: CASSYGRATGELFF
J: TRBJ2-1; D: TRBD1; size: -; V: TRBV15; DNA: TGTGCCACCAGCAGGAGACAGGGTTGGAATGAGCAGTTCTTC; CDR3: CATSRRQGWNEQFF
J: TRBJ2-7; D: TRBD1; size: -; V: TRBV28; DNA: TGTGCCAGCAGTTTACCGCAGGGGGCTGGAGTCGCGGAGCAGTACTTC; CDR3: CASSLPQGAGVAEQYF
J: TRBJ2-2; D: -; size: many; V: TRBV10-1; DNA: TGCGCCAGCAGTCAATACGTAGGCGGGGAGCTGTTTTTT; CDR3: CASSQYVGGELFF
J: TRBJ2-5; D: TRBD1; size: -; V: TRBV10-3; DNA: TGTGCCATCAGTGAGACAGGGGGATATAGCACAGAGACCCAGTACTTC; CDR3: CAISETGGYSTETQYF
J: TRBJ1-1; D: -; size: many; V: TRBV19; DNA: TGTGCCAGTAGTCTGGGGGTTCGAGTGAACACTGAAGCTTTCTTT; CDR3: CASSLGVRVNTEAFF
J: TRBJ2-6; D: -; size: -; V: TRBV9; DNA: TGTGCCACCGAGGGTGGGGCCAACGTCCTGACTTTC; CDR3: CATEGGANVLTF
J: TRBJ1-5; D: -; size: many; V: TRBV7-9; DNA: TGTGCCAGCAGTCTATCGGGAATTCCTCAGACCCAGCATTTT; CDR3: CASSLSGIPQTQHF